The clone carrying this T cell receptor beta chain was detected ten times or more. The sample originates from a study of early T cells in non-severe SARS-CoV-2 infection. The wider study: The chains were unpaired, and the sequenced material was bulk RNA from unsorted whole blood.

TCRdb redid the calling of the 5' RACE reads with MiXCR, one entry per CDR3 protein. Of more than 65,000 distinct CDR3 sequences detected, approximately 13% appear once; the ten largest clones hold 1.3%. The sequencing input was whole blood. The sequence was obtained from an adult who was a healthcare worker with PCR-confirmed SARS-CoV-2 infection or an uninfected control (not recorded which).

The CDR3 DNA reads as TGTGCCAGCTTCGGGGGACTCGACTATGGCTACACCTTC. The encoded protein is CASFGGLDYGYTF. J is TRBJ1-2 and V is TRBV6-2 or TRBV6-3; possible D gene TRBD1, 5 bases. Germline assignment: CDR1 MNHEY and CDR2 SVGEGT. The CDR3 runs to 13 residues. Trimming removed 8 bases from V and 3 bases from J, with 13 bases in between.